A selection of T cell receptor beta chains follows, all from one sample in a study of T cell responses to AZD1222 COVID-19 vaccine. Clones were read by immunoSEQ multiplex PCR, and TCRdb kept only the in-frame ones, dropping some. The repertoire holds about 96,000 clones, roughly 90% seen once, with approximately 25% in the top ten. The sequencing used peripheral blood, collected on day 0 of AZD1222 vaccination. All receptors derive from an adult in good health. Each CDR3 is given without its conserved first and last residue. A D gene is named only where the DNA matches it firmly.

V	D	J	CDR3
TRBV18	NA	TRBJ2-5	ASSPPAARETQY
TRBV2	NA	TRBJ2-1	AGAAGTYNEQF
TRBV29-1	NA	TRBJ1-1	SVDRTQNTEAF
TRBV29-1	TRBD1	TRBJ2-2	SVVEGAKPGELF
TRBV28	NA	TRBJ2-7	ASSLKESAYEQY
TRBV19	NA	TRBJ2-2	ASSPRNTGELF
TRBV20-1	NA	TRBJ1-1	SEEGVTEAF
TRBV3-1/TRBV3-2	NA	TRBJ2-1	ASRPFWGEQF
TRBV29-1	TRBD2	TRBJ2-2	SVTGLANTGELF
TRBV6-5	NA	TRBJ2-7	ASRPQGFSYEQY
TRBV4-2	TRBD2	TRBJ2-1	ASSHAGTSGGSSYNEQF
TRBV4-2	TRBD1	TRBJ2-7	ASSQGQGSPSYEQY
TRBV28	NA	TRBJ1-2	ASTTAGGAWGYT
TRBV28	NA	TRBJ2-7	ASSLVSGYEQY
TRBV11-2	NA	TRBJ1-2	ASSLGGTSYGYT
TRBV11-2	NA	TRBJ2-1	ASSLRLADNEQF
TRBV7-8	NA	TRBJ1-2	ASSLSVSYGYT
TRBV11-3	TRBD1	TRBJ2-1	ASSLGTGSGDEQF
TRBV30	NA	TRBJ1-3	AWPREGGNTIY
TRBV7-2	NA	TRBJ2-5	ASSSLRTGQGTQY
TRBV6-5	TRBD2	TRBJ2-7	ASSQWGGYEQY
TRBV7-2	NA	TRBJ2-5	ASSAGGAGETQY
TRBV10-2	NA	TRBJ2-7	ASGSPYEQY
TRBV7-2	NA	TRBJ2-5	ASSSPTGIDKY
TRBV5-4	NA	TRBJ2-1	ASSLGRDLSLDEQF
TRBV7-2	NA	TRBJ2-1	ASSLVGINEQF
TRBV9	TRBD1	TRBJ1-3	ASSGTGESSGNTIY
TRBV27	TRBD1	TRBJ2-3	ASSLNGQGVSTDTQY
TRBV11-3	NA	TRBJ1-1	ASSLRGKNEAF
TRBV7-2	NA	TRBJ1-2	ATAPASANGYT
TRBV11-3	TRBD1	TRBJ1-2	ASSLGGGDGYT
TRBV7-8	NA	TRBJ1-2	ASSLGSGTSEGYT
TRBV19	TRBD1	TRBJ2-4	ASSIQGESRY
TRBV21-1	NA	TRBJ2-1	ASSTTSDEQF
TRBV9	NA	TRBJ2-3	ASSVDGQGDTQY
TRBV7-6	NA	TRBJ2-2	ASSLADSSTGELF
TRBV28	TRBD1	TRBJ1-2	ASSWTGEVGYT
TRBV4-1	NA	TRBJ2-2	ASSQAGAGELF
TRBV7-8	NA	TRBJ2-7	ASGLGAYEQY
TRBV7-9	NA	TRBJ1-4	ASTVGKVREKLF
TRBV29-1	NA	TRBJ1-2	SVLMGGNYGYT
TRBV19	NA	TRBJ1-2	ASSIVGHLNYGYT
TRBV7-2	TRBD2	TRBJ2-7	ASSSPTGTSGRHEQY